This T cell receptor (beta chain) was recorded in a study of shared clonotypes between healthy human individuals. General observations from the study: Enrolling few donors narrowed the genetic and exposure-history diversity that was represented.

This clone was observed a single time. Its antigen is as yet unknown. The sample carries other DNA sequences with the same CDR3. The CDR3 runs 12 residues. Germline CDR1 is SNHLY and CDR2 is FYNNEI. Trimming pared 2 bases from V and 3 bases from J, leaving 4 bases between. Per the study methods: Filtering of immunoSEQ junctional sequences could not match full-length read filtering. Only in-frame clones appear in the TCRdb table, and some are missing; sequencing was by immunoSEQ multiplex PCR. Clone size and V and J calls were adopted from that table, with D and trimming inferred from the DNA. This repertoire shows more than 2 million clones, more than 90% found once; its top ten account for roughly 0.13%.

The V gene is TRBV2, the J gene TRBJ1-2; no definite D call. Material for sequencing was naive CD4+ T cells sorted from blood. The subset denotes: CD45RA+ positively selected. This TCR was sampled from a young man in good health. In DNA form, the CDR3 reads TGTGCCAGCAGTGAAAGCGACTATGGCTACACCTTC. It encodes CASSESDYGYTF.